The 21 T cell receptor beta chains reported below all come from one sample, sequenced in a study of identical twins. TCRdb passed the 5' RACE reads through MiXCR, listing each CDR3 protein once. The sample includes roughly 570,000 distinct CDR3 sequences, just under 10% of them seen just once. The same data also contributed to another study, on yellow fever vaccine responses in identical twins.

Specimen: PBMCs. The receptor set was obtained from a young woman in good health.

This clonotype was observed a few times. The V and J genes are TRBV6-1 and TRBJ2-3; TRBD2 aligns across 10 bases. The ends lost 5 bases at V and 4 bases at J; junction bases unmatched: 9. CDR3 size: 16 residues. From germline, CDR1 is MNHNS and CDR2 SASEGT. The CDR3 nucleotides are TGTGCCAGCAGTCGTGCTAGCGGGAGTGGCTCAGATACGCAGTATTTT. Translating gives CASSRASGSGSDTQYF.

The CDR3 loop is CASSLAAREMSQPQHF. DNA of the CDR3: TGTGCCAGCAGCTTAGCGGCCAGGGAGATGAGTCAGCCCCAGCATTTT. The chain combines TRBV7-2 with TRBJ1-5, with D perhaps TRBD1 (5 bases). The CDR3 has 16 amino acids. In germline, CDR1 is SGHTA, CDR2 FQGNSA. Trimming pared 0 bases from V and 6 bases from J, leaving 15 bases between. Looking up the rest from reference TRBV7-2 and TRBJ1-5 gives the full variable domain: GAGVSQSPSNKVTEKGKDVELRCDPISGHTALYWYRQSLGQGLEFLIYFQGNSAPDKSGLPSDRFSAERTGGSVSTLTIQRTQQEDSAVYLCASSLAAREMSQPQHFGDGTRLSIL.

The chain carries TRBV3-1 and TRBJ2-7, with 7 bases fitting TRBD2. The V segment lost 8 bases and the J segment 0 bases; nucleotides outside the gene matches: 10. Germline V CDR1 and CDR2: LGHDT, YNNKEL (reference sequence). The CDR3 runs to 15 residues. The CDR3 DNA reads as TGTGCCAGCGGCTTTTTGGGGGGGTACTCCTACGAGCAGTACTTC. Its protein is CASGFLGGYSYEQYF.

The chain joins TRBV12-3 or TRBV12-4 to TRBJ2-3; TRBD2 aligns across 8 bases. The length of the CDR3 is 19 residues. Unmatched junction bases numbered 27, after V lost 11 bases and J lost 5 bases. The CDR3 loop is CAFCSRRSVSGSEGDTQYF. The DNA of the CDR3 is TGTGCCTTCTGTTCCCGCCGCTCGGTAAGCGGGAGTGAAGGAGATACGCAGTATTTT.

In this sample, this clonotype turned up a few times. The genes are TRBV5-1 and TRBJ2-7, with D unclear. CDR1 SGHRS and CDR2 YFSETQ come from the germline V gene. The CDR3 contains 16 residues. Trimming shortened V by 0 bases and J by 5 bases, and 18 bases separated the two germline ends. The CDR3 DNA sequence: TGCGCCAGCAGCTTGGAAGGACCAGGCCTACGGGACGAGCAGTACTTC. It translates to CASSLEGPGLRDEQYF.

This rearrangement joins TRBV27 to TRBJ2-4; either TRBD1 or TRBD2 may fit D (5 bases each). The CDR3 runs to 13 residues. V lost 5 bases, J lost 4 bases, and 9 bases lay in between. The germline gives CDR1 MNHEY, CDR2 SMNVEV (reference sequence). The CDR3: CASSMGRKNIQYF. The CDR3 nucleotides read TGTGCCAGCAGTATGGGACGTAAAAACATTCAGTACTTC.

This clonotype appeared many times. The chain carries TRBV7-2 and TRBJ2-2; 7 bases are a match to TRBD2. The CDR3 runs to 14 residues. Looked up from germline, CDR1 is SGHTA and CDR2 is FQGNSA. Losses at the gene ends were 5 bases for V and 6 bases for J; bases not matched to a gene: 6. CDR3 loop: CASSAWGGAGELFF. The CDR3 DNA sequence: TGTGCCAGCAGCGCCTGGGGAGGGGCCGGGGAGCTGTTTTTT. The full variable domain, with the rest looked up from reference TRBV7-2 and TRBJ2-2, is GAGVSQSPSNKVTEKGKDVELRCDPISGHTALYWYRQSLGQGLEFLIYFQGNSAPDKSGLPSDRFSAERTGGSVSTLTIQRTQQEDSAVYLCASSAWGGAGELFFGEGSRLTVL.

This sequence joins TRBV7-9 and TRBJ1-4; D not certain. There are 15 residues in the CDR3. Germline V gene lookup returns CDR1 SEHNR and CDR2 FQNEAQ (reference sequence). Trimming shortened V by 1 base and J by 4 bases, and 10 bases separated the two germline ends. In DNA form, the CDR3 reads TGTGCCAGCAGCTTAGTCCCCGACGGTAATGAAAAACTGTTTTTT. It translates to CASSLVPDGNEKLFF.

This clonotype was counted at least ten times. The chain is built from TRBV15 and TRBJ2-2; TRBD2 matches 8 bases. CDR3 size: 17 residues. Germline trimming cut 0 bases from V and 5 bases from J; bases unmatched to any gene: 8. CDR1 and CDR2 from the germline V gene are LNHNV and YYDKDF (reference sequence). In DNA, the CDR3 is TGTGCCACCAGCAGAGATCGGGCGGGGGGTAGTACCGGGGAGCTGTTTTTT. Protein product: CATSRDRAGGSTGELFF.

This clonotype was seen ten or more times. The rearrangement links TRBV29-1 to TRBJ2-3, with D perhaps TRBD1 or TRBD2 (5 bases each). The CDR3 runs 13 residues. Germline assignment: CDR1 SQVTM and CDR2 ANQGSEA. In DNA form, the CDR3 reads TGCAGTATCTGGGGACCTAGCACAGATACGCAGTATTTT. Its translation: CSIWGPSTDTQYF.

The rearrangement joins TRBV20-1 to TRBJ2-3, with D unresolved. The CDR3 is made up of 12 amino acids. Deletions cut 5 bases from V and 4 bases from J, with 10 bases between. From germline, CDR1 is DFQATT and CDR2 SNEGSKA (reference sequence). The CDR3 region has the DNA TGCAGTGCTGGATCGTCGGCAGATACGCAGTATTTT. Residues: CSAGSSADTQYF.

There are a few counts of this clonotype. The genes are TRBV15 and TRBJ2-6, with D unresolved. Per the germline V gene, CDR1 is LNHNV and CDR2 is YYDKDF (reference sequence). This CDR3 has 15 residues. The V end was cut by 1 base, the J end by 4 bases, with 8 bases between. CDR3 in DNA: TGTGCCACCAGCAGAGCCCTATCCGGGGCCAACGTCCTGACTTTC. It codes for CATSRALSGANVLTF.

V is TRBV7-9 and J is TRBJ2-7, with 8 bases identical to TRBD1. Germline CDR1 and CDR2: SEHNR and FQNEAQ (reference sequence). The CDR3 loop spans 14 amino acids. Trimming removed 5 bases from V and 3 bases from J; junction bases left unmatched: 6. The CDR3 nucleotides read TGTGCCAGCAGCGGGGAGACAGGGGACTACGAGCAGTACTTC. This codes for CASSGETGDYEQYF. Looking up the rest from reference TRBV7-9 and TRBJ2-7 gives the full variable domain: DTGVSQNPRHKITKRGQNVTFRCDPISEHNRLYWYRQTLGQGPEFLTYFQNEAQLEKSRLLSDRFSAERPKGSFSTLEIQRTEQGDSAMYLCASSGETGDYEQYFGPGTRLTVT.

This clonotype appeared a few times. The genes are TRBV20-1 and TRBJ2-5; 13 nucleotides align to TRBD2. The junction had 19 bases not matched to a gene; V was cut back by 7 bases and J by 5 bases. The CDR3 is made up of 18 amino acids. Germline CDR1 DFQATT, CDR2 SNEGSKA (reference sequence). For the CDR3, the DNA is TGCAGTGTCCCAACATACAGCCGGACTAGCGGGGGCCCGGAGACCCAGTACTTC. Translated, it gives CSVPTYSRTSGGPETQYF.

There are a few counts of this clonotype. The chain is built from TRBV20-1 and TRBJ1-1; D call uncertain. V lost 6 bases, J lost 1 base, and 12 bases lay in between. The CDR3 has 13 residues. Looked up from germline, CDR1 is DFQATT and CDR2 is SNEGSKA (reference sequence). The DNA for the CDR3 is TGCAGTGCACGCAGGCTAGAGAACACTGAAGCTTTCTTT. This encodes CSARRLENTEAFF.

This clonotype was seen more than once but under ten times. The J gene is TRBJ2-2, the V gene TRBV20-1; D gene unclear. The length of the CDR3 is 15 residues. V was pared by 0 bases and J by 2 bases, with 10 bases between. Germline values: CDR1 DFQATT, CDR2 SNEGSKA (reference sequence). CDR3 in DNA: TGCAGTGCTAGAGATGGGCTCGCAAACACCGGGGAGCTGTTTTTT. Residues: CSARDGLANTGELFF.

This clonotype appeared a few times. V gene TRBV10-3 combines with J gene TRBJ2-1; TRBD2 aligns across 9 bases. CDR1 and CDR2 from the germline V gene are ENHRY and SYGVKD. CDR3 length equals 15 residues. Trimming at V came to 11 bases and at J to 8 bases, leaving 16 bases not matched to a gene. The CDR3 is CASRGVAGDFDEQFF. DNA of the CDR3: TGTGCCTCCCGGGGAGTAGCGGGAGATTTCGATGAGCAGTTCTTC.

This clonotype was observed a handful of times. The chain carries TRBV28 and TRBJ2-1, with D possibly matching TRBD1 (5 bases). The CDR3 consists of 12 residues. The germline V and J ends were trimmed by 7 bases and 5 bases, with 9 bases remaining between them. Germline values: CDR1 MDHEN, CDR2 SYDVKM. As DNA, the CDR3 is TGTGCCAGCATTGCCAGGGACAATGAGCAGTTCTTC. Its protein is CASIARDNEQFF.

This clonotype was observed a handful of times. The chain combines TRBV6-2 or TRBV6-3 with TRBJ2-1; 13 bases fit TRBD2. CDR3 length: 18 amino acids. V was pared by 6 bases and J by 1 base, with 9 bases of the junction left unmatched. Per germline, CDR1 MNHEY and CDR2 SVGEGT. The CDR3 loop is CASRPLAGGPRSYNEQFF. The CDR3 DNA sequence: TGTGCCAGCAGGCCACTAGCGGGAGGGCCGAGGTCCTACAATGAGCAGTTCTTC.

V and J are TRBV7-9 and TRBJ2-1; 11 bases align to TRBD2. CDR3 length: 16 residues. The germline V gene encodes CDR1 SEHNR and CDR2 FQNEAQ (reference sequence). After removal of 7 bases from V and 7 bases from J, the junction contained 12 bases not matched to a gene. The CDR3 region has the DNA TGTGCCAGCACCCCGGGAACTAGCGGGAGCTGGAATGAGCAGTTCTTC. It codes for CASTPGTSGSWNEQFF.

This chain joins TRBV18 and TRBJ2-5; 9 bases align to TRBD2. The CDR3 covers 13 residues. V dropped 3 bases and J dropped 5; count of bases not matched to a gene: 1. The germline CDR1 and CDR2 sequences are KGHSH and LQKENI. The CDR3 reads CASSPGTSETQYF. CDR3 in DNA: TGTGCCAGCTCACCCGGGACTAGCGAGACCCAGTACTTC.